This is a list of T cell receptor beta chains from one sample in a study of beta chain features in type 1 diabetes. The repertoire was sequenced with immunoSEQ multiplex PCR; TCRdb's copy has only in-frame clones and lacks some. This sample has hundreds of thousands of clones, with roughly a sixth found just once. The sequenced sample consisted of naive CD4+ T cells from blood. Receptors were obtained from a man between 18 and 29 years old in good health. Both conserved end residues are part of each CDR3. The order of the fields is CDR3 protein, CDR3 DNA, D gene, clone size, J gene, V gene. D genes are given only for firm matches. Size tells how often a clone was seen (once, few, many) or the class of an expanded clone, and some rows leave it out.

CDR3 protein: CATSGLPTYEQYF; CDR3 DNA: TGTGCCACCAGCGGACTCCCCACCTACGAGCAGTACTTC; D gene: -; clone size: -; J gene: TRBJ2-7; V gene: TRBV15
CDR3 protein: CASSIGSPGGNQPQHF; CDR3 DNA: TGTGCCAGTAGTATTGGGTCGCCGGGGGGCAATCAGCCCCAGCATTTT; D gene: -; clone size: -; J gene: TRBJ1-5; V gene: TRBV19
CDR3 protein: CASSYSSRQGKTEAFF; CDR3 DNA: TGTGCCAGCAGTTACTCCTCTCGACAGGGGAAGACTGAAGCTTTCTTT; D gene: TRBD1; clone size: -; J gene: TRBJ1-1; V gene: TRBV6-5
CDR3 protein: CASGTGTGSYEQYF; CDR3 DNA: TGTGCCAGCGGAACCGGGACAGGGAGCTACGAGCAGTACTTC; D gene: TRBD1; clone size: -; J gene: TRBJ2-7; V gene: TRBV18
CDR3 protein: CASSLRADNEQFF; CDR3 DNA: TGCGCCAGCAGCTTGCGGGCAGACAATGAGCAGTTCTTC; D gene: -; clone size: -; J gene: TRBJ2-1; V gene: TRBV5-1
CDR3 protein: CASSLVGTGISGANVLTF; CDR3 DNA: TGTGCCAGCAGCTTGGTCGGGACAGGAATCTCTGGGGCCAACGTCCTGACTTTC; D gene: TRBD1; clone size: few; J gene: TRBJ2-6; V gene: TRBV5-5
CDR3 protein: CASSVGTSGGWETQYF; CDR3 DNA: TGTGCCAGCAGCGTAGGAACTAGCGGGGGATGGGAGACCCAGTACTTC; D gene: TRBD2; clone size: few; J gene: TRBJ2-5; V gene: TRBV9
CDR3 protein: CASNHGGRGRASYEQYF; CDR3 DNA: TGTGCCAGCAACCATGGTGGCCGGGGGAGAGCTTCCTACGAGCAGTACTTC; D gene: -; clone size: -; J gene: TRBJ2-7; V gene: TRBV5-6
CDR3 protein: CASSLAGAREQYF; CDR3 DNA: TGTGCCAGCAGCTTAGCGGGAGCGCGGGAGCAGTACTTC; D gene: -; clone size: -; J gene: TRBJ2-7; V gene: TRBV7-9
CDR3 protein: CASRGNRGAYSPLHF; CDR3 DNA: TGTGCCAGCAGGGGGAACAGGGGAGCCTACTCACCCCTCCACTTT; D gene: TRBD1; clone size: few; J gene: TRBJ1-6; V gene: TRBV28
CDR3 protein: CSVVDRGSNQPQHF; CDR3 DNA: TGCAGCGTTGTGGACAGGGGAAGCAATCAGCCCCAGCATTTT; D gene: TRBD1; clone size: few; J gene: TRBJ1-5; V gene: TRBV29-1
CDR3 protein: CASSLKGLAGYTDTQYF; CDR3 DNA: TGCGCCAGCAGCTTGAAGGGACTAGCGGGGTACACAGATACGCAGTATTTT; D gene: TRBD2; clone size: few; J gene: TRBJ2-3; V gene: TRBV5-1
CDR3 protein: CASSLENIQYF; CDR3 DNA: TGTGCCAGCAGCTTGGAGAACATTCAGTACTTC; D gene: -; clone size: many; J gene: TRBJ2-4; V gene: TRBV5-4
CDR3 protein: CSGAPRRSSTDTQYF; CDR3 DNA: TGCAGCGGGGCCCCTCGACGGAGTAGCACAGATACGCAGTATTTT; D gene: -; clone size: few; J gene: TRBJ2-3; V gene: TRBV29-1
CDR3 protein: CASSPDYNYGYTF; CDR3 DNA: TGCGCCAGCAGCCCTGATTACAACTATGGCTACACCTTC; D gene: -; clone size: few; J gene: TRBJ1-2; V gene: TRBV5-1
CDR3 protein: CASSVEGTYEQYF; CDR3 DNA: TGTGCCAGCAGCGTGGAGGGAACCTACGAGCAGTACTTC; D gene: -; clone size: few; J gene: TRBJ2-7; V gene: TRBV7-7
CDR3 protein: CASSLGTENTEAFF; CDR3 DNA: TGTGCCAGCAGCTTGGGGACGGAGAACACTGAAGCTTTCTTT; D gene: -; clone size: many; J gene: TRBJ1-1; V gene: TRBV5-4
CDR3 protein: CASSLHAQGQVGRAQDTQYF; CDR3 DNA: TGTGCCAGCAGCCTCCACGCACAGGGTCAGGTCGGGAGGGCCCAAGATACGCAGTATTTT; D gene: TRBD2; clone size: -; J gene: TRBJ2-3; V gene: TRBV7-3
CDR3 protein: CASSGRRERTGELFF; CDR3 DNA: TGTGCCAGCAGCGGACGGCGGGAGCGGACCGGGGAGCTGTTTTTT; D gene: TRBD2; clone size: -; J gene: TRBJ2-2; V gene: TRBV7-8
CDR3 protein: CASSEQVGGYTF; CDR3 DNA: TGTGCCAGCAGTGAACAGGTCGGTGGCTACACCTTC; D gene: -; clone size: -; J gene: TRBJ1-2; V gene: TRBV2
CDR3 protein: CASKQGTAYEQYF; CDR3 DNA: TGTGCCAGCAAACAGGGGACCGCCTACGAGCAGTACTTC; D gene: TRBD1; clone size: -; J gene: TRBJ2-7; V gene: TRBV6-1
CDR3 protein: CASSMWRTEETQYF; CDR3 DNA: TGTGCCAGTAGTATGTGGAGGACAGAAGAGACCCAGTACTTC; D gene: -; clone size: few; J gene: TRBJ2-5; V gene: TRBV19
CDR3 protein: CASSLGDRGRRSYEQYF; CDR3 DNA: TGTGCCAGCAGCTTAGGGGATCGGGGCAGGAGGTCCTACGAGCAGTACTTC; D gene: -; clone size: few; J gene: TRBJ2-7; V gene: TRBV7-2
CDR3 protein: CASSLQNTEAFF; CDR3 DNA: TGTGCCAGCAGTTTACAGAACACTGAAGCTTTCTTT; D gene: -; clone size: few; J gene: TRBJ1-1; V gene: TRBV28
CDR3 protein: CASRDLGQPQHF; CDR3 DNA: TGTGCCAGCAGGGATTTGGGTCAGCCCCAGCATTTT; D gene: -; clone size: few; J gene: TRBJ1-5; V gene: TRBV28
CDR3 protein: CAISEVRGNRYEQYF; CDR3 DNA: TGTGCCATCAGTGAAGTCAGAGGGAATAGATACGAGCAGTACTTC; D gene: -; clone size: -; J gene: TRBJ2-7; V gene: TRBV10-3
CDR3 protein: CASSLGTGGTETQYF; CDR3 DNA: TGTGCCAGCAGCTTGGGGACAGGGGGCACAGAGACCCAGTACTTC; D gene: TRBD1; clone size: -; J gene: TRBJ2-5; V gene: TRBV7-2
CDR3 protein: CASSLPYRGGYTF; CDR3 DNA: TGTGCCAGCAGCTTACCCTACAGGGGTGGCTACACCTTC; D gene: TRBD1; clone size: few; J gene: TRBJ1-2; V gene: TRBV13
CDR3 protein: CASSFLLAGGGEQYF; CDR3 DNA: TGTGCCAGCAGCTTTTTACTAGCGGGAGGTGGAGAGCAGTACTTC; D gene: TRBD2; clone size: -; J gene: TRBJ2-7; V gene: TRBV7-2
CDR3 protein: CASSRIPGLAGEAGELFF; CDR3 DNA: TGTGCCAGCTCACGAATTCCGGGACTAGCGGGAGAAGCCGGGGAGCTGTTTTTT; D gene: TRBD2; clone size: -; J gene: TRBJ2-2; V gene: TRBV18
CDR3 protein: CASSLDRRSNQPQHF; CDR3 DNA: TGTGCCAGCAGCTTAGACCGGCGAAGCAATCAGCCCCAGCATTTT; D gene: -; clone size: -; J gene: TRBJ1-5; V gene: TRBV7-9